The T cell receptor (beta chain) described here comes from a study of molecular identifiers for immune sequencing clone quantification. The authors gated naive CD8 T cells as CD8+CD4-CCR7+CD45RA+ for sorting. Losses at the gene ends were 6 bases for V and 0 bases for J; bases not matched to a gene: 4. The CDR3 contains 15 residues. Germline V CDR1 and CDR2: WSHSY, SAAADI. A few counts support this clonotype. MiXCR was run by TCRdb on the PCR reads, yielding one entry per CDR3 protein. The data show about 9,800 distinct CDR3 sequences, roughly 21% seen once. This TCR was recovered from a human donor in good health. Some libraries in this study had Jurkat cell RNA spiked in. The gene calls are TRBV10-2 and TRBJ2-1; 8 bases agree with TRBD2. Sequencing was performed on naive CD8+ T cells from blood, with Jurkat cell RNA spiked in. The subset was: FACS-sorted CD8+CD4-CCR7+CD45RA+ naive T cells. The CDR3 DNA reads TGCGCCAGCAGCCCGGGACTAGGCTCCTACAATGAGCAGTTCTTC. Translating it yields CASSPGLGSYNEQFF.